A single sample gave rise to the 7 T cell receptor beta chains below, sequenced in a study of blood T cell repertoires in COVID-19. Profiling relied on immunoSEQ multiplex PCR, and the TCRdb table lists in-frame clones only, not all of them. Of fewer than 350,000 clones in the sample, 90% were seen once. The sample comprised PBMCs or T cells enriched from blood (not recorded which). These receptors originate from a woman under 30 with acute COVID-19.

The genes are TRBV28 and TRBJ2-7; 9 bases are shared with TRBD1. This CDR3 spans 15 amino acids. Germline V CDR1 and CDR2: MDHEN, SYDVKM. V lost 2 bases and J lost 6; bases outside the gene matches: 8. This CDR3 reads CASSLGSDRGGEQYF. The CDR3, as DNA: TGTGCCAGCAGTTTAGGGTCGGACAGGGGTGGCGAGCAGTACTTC. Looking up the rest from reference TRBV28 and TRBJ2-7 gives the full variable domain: DVKVTQSSRYLVKRTGEKVFLECVQDMDHENMFWYRQDPGLGLRLIYFSYDVKMKEKGDIPEGYSVSREKKERFSLILESASTNQTSMYLCASSLGSDRGGEQYFGPGTRLTVT.

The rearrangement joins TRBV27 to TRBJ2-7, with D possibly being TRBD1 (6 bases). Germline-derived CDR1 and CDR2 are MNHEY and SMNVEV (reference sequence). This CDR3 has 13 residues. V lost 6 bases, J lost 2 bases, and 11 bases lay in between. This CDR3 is CASSRQATYEQYF. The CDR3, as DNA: TGTGCCAGCAGCCGACAGGCAACCTACGAGCAGTACTTC.

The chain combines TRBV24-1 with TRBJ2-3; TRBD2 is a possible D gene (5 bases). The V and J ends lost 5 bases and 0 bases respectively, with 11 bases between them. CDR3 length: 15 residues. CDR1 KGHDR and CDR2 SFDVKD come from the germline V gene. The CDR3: CATSAGGGSTDTQYF. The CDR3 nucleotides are TGTGCCACCAGTGCAGGCGGCGGGAGCACAGATACGCAGTATTTT.

CDR3 in DNA: TGTGCCTGGAGACCTCCCGGCGGCACTGAAGCTTTCTTT. It codes for CAWRPPGGTEAFF. The chain joins TRBV30 to TRBJ1-1; no reliable D call. V was clipped by 3 bases and J by 4 bases, with 12 bases between them. The germline gives CDR1 GTSNPN, CDR2 SVGIG (reference sequence). The CDR3 has 13 amino acids.

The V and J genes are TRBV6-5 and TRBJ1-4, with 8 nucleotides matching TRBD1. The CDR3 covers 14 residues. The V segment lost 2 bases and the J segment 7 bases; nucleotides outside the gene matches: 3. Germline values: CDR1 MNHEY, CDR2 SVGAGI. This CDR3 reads CASSYDRGSEKLFF. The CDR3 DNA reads TGTGCCAGCAGTTACGACAGGGGAAGTGAAAAACTGTTTTTT.

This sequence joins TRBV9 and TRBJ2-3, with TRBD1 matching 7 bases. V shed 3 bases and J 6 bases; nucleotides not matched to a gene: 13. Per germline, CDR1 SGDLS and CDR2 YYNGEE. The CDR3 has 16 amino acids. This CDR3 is CASSAYQGGYQDTQYF. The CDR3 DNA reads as TGTGCCAGCAGCGCCTACCAAGGGGGCTATCAGGATACGCAGTATTTT. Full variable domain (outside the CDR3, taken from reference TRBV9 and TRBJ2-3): DSGVTQTPKHLITATGQRVTLRCSPRSGDLSVYWYQQSLDQGLQFLIQYYNGEERAKGNILERFSAQQFPDLHSELNLSSLELGDSALYFCASSAYQGGYQDTQYFGPGTRLTVL.

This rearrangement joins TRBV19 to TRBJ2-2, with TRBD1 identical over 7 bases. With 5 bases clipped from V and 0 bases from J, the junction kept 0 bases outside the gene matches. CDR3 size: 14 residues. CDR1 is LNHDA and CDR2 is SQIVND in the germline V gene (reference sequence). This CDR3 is CASSGQANTGELFF. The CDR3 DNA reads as TGTGCCAGTAGTGGACAGGCGAACACCGGGGAGCTGTTTTTT.